One and the same sample provided the 32 T cell receptor beta chains below, sequenced in a study of CD8+CD57+ T cells in acquired aplastic anemia. Using genomic DNA as the template, TCR beta VDJ and CDR3 profiling was carried out. One entry per CDR3 protein, called by TCRdb with MiXCR from the reads. The table has about 160,000 distinct CDR3 sequences, approximately 40% seen once. What was sequenced was sorted CD4+, CD8+, or CD8+CD57+ T cells (not recorded which) from PBMCs. The receptors were sampled from a human donor in good health.

This sequence joins TRBV12-3 or TRBV12-4 and TRBJ2-7; D gene uncertain. The CDR3 runs to 13 residues. Trimming took off 6 bases at V and 3 bases at J, with 12 bases between the two ends. This CDR3 reads CASSVPGDYEQYF. The CDR3 coding sequence is TGTGCCAGCAGCGTCCCGGGTGACTACGAGCAGTACTTC.

Concerning this clonotype: A much larger clone lies one base from this, so it may be a read error. V is TRBV5-5 and J is TRBJ2-1; the D is unclear. Germline V gene lookup returns CDR1 SGHKS and CDR2 YYEKEE (reference sequence). The length of the CDR3 is 14 residues. The V end lost 2 bases, the J end lost 6 bases, and 12 bases lay between the germline ends. The CDR3 reads CASSFRPAPNEQFF. In DNA, the CDR3 is TGTGCCAGCAGCTTTAGGCCAGCCCCCAATGAGCAGTTCTTC.

The chain employs TRBV7-2 and TRBJ1-2; TRBD1 aligns across 7 bases. Germline-derived CDR1 and CDR2 are SGHTA and FQGNSA. The CDR3 runs to 13 residues. Germline trimming cut 5 bases from V and 4 bases from J; bases unmatched to any gene: 4. CDR3 nucleotides: TGTGCCAGCAGCGGGGACAGATTCTATGGCTACACCTTC. Its translation: CASSGDRFYGYTF.

This clonotype has a handful of counts. Because it lacks the conserved phenylalanine or tryptophan at the end, this CDR3 is likely a read error. The chain couples TRBV30 to TRBJ2-1; D gene uncertain. The CDR3 consists of 10 residues. Trimming shortened V by 4 bases and J by 4 bases, and 2 bases separated the two germline ends. Germline V gene lookup returns CDR1 GTSNPN and CDR2 SVGIG (reference sequence). For the CDR3, the DNA is TGTGCCTGGAAGTACAATGAGCAGTTCCTC. Protein product: CAWKYNEQFL.

A note on this clonotype: A much bigger clone sits one base away, suggesting this may be a read error. CDR3 loop: CSAEGVGNSPLHF. CDR3 coding DNA: TGCAGTGCTGAGGGGGTGGGCAATTCACCCCTCCACTTT. This chain links TRBV20-1 with TRBJ1-6; tentatively, D is TRBD1 (6 bases). Germline lookup yields CDR1 DFQATT and CDR2 SNEGSKA (reference sequence). There are 13 residues in the CDR3. The V end was cut by 5 bases, the J end by 7 bases, with 12 bases between.

This clonotype was counted a few times. The chain combines TRBV24-1 with TRBJ2-1; D perhaps matches TRBD1 (6 bases). The CDR3 has 13 amino acids. Germline assignment: CDR1 KGHDR and CDR2 SFDVKD. V lost 4 bases and J 7 bases, leaving 10 bases between the germline ends. CDR3 sequence reads: CATSDLQGNEQFF. The CDR3 nucleotides are TGTGCCACCAGTGACCTGCAGGGGAATGAGCAGTTCTTC.

This sequence joins TRBV6-2 or TRBV6-3 and TRBJ1-1; 7 positions match TRBD1. V dropped 0 bases and J dropped 10; count of bases not matched to a gene: 20. The germline gives CDR1 MNHEY, CDR2 SVGEGT. This CDR3 spans 18 amino acids. CDR3 loop: CASSYSWDSTIAGIGAFF. CDR3 in DNA: TGTGCCAGCAGTTACTCCTGGGACAGTACCATCGCGGGCATTGGAGCTTTCTTT.

CDR3 in DNA: TGCAGTGCTAGAGATGTGGCTGAAGCTTTCTTT. Encoded protein: CSARDVAEAFF. This rearrangement joins TRBV20-1 to TRBJ1-1; no firm D call. The V and J ends lost 0 bases and 6 bases respectively, with 5 bases between them. The CDR3 extends over 11 amino acids. In germline, CDR1 is DFQATT, CDR2 SNEGSKA (reference sequence).

This chain joins TRBV19 and TRBJ1-2; 9 positions agree with TRBD1. The CDR3 has 14 amino acids. J lost 2 bases, V lost 5 bases, and 3 bases had no gene match. The V gene's germline CDR1 is LNHDA and CDR2 SQIVND (reference sequence). CDR3: CASSPTGGNYGYTF. CDR3 bases: TGTGCCAGTAGTCCTACAGGGGGCAACTATGGCTACACCTTC. The variable domain in full, completed from reference TRBV19 and TRBJ1-2, reads DGGITQSPKYLFRKEGQNVTLSCEQNLNHDAMYWYRQDPGQGLRLIYYSQIVNDFQKGDIAEGYSVSREKKESFPLTVTSAQKNPTAFYLCASSPTGGNYGYTFGSGTRLTVV.

This clonotype has a single count. V is TRBV2 and J is TRBJ1-1; TRBD1 is a possible D gene (6 bases). CDR3 size: 14 residues. Germline CDR1 SNHLY, CDR2 FYNNEI. Trimming took off 6 bases at V and 1 base at J, with 12 bases between the two ends. Here the CDR3 reads CASSNYRANTEAFF. The CDR3 DNA reads as TGTGCCAGCAGCAATTACAGGGCGAACACTGAAGCTTTCTTT.

This clonotype was detected ten times or more. The chain uses TRBV6-6 and TRBJ1-2, with no clear D. Trimming stripped 0 bases from V and 0 bases from J, with 11 bases between. The V gene's germline CDR1 is MNHNY and CDR2 SVGAGI (reference sequence). The CDR3 consists of 16 residues. For the CDR3, the DNA is TGTGCCAGCAGTTACTCGATTTCCAGCTCTAACTATGGCTACACCTTC. Its translation is CASSYSISSSNYGYTF.

V usage is TRBV6-1 and J usage is TRBJ1-2; D is possibly TRBD1 (5 bases). V was trimmed by 6 bases and J by 8 bases, leaving 16 bases between them. Per the germline V gene, CDR1 is MNHNS and CDR2 is SASEGT. The CDR3 runs 13 residues. The CDR3 DNA follows: TGTGCCAGCAGCCCGCGGGACGCGCAAGGCTACACCTTC. Protein product: CASSPRDAQGYTF.

On this clonotype itself: A much larger clone lies a single base off, so this may be a read error. J is TRBJ1-1 and V is TRBV5-1; 7 positions match TRBD1. The germline V gene encodes CDR1 SGHRS and CDR2 YFSETQ. The V and J ends lost 0 bases and 6 bases, in that order; junction bases with no gene match: 5. CDR3 size: 14 residues. This CDR3 reads CASSLEQGRAEAFF. The CDR3 region has the DNA TGCGCCAGCAGCTTGGAACAGGGGAGGGCTGAAGCTTTCTTT. The variable domain in full, completed from reference TRBV5-1 and TRBJ1-1, reads KAGVTQTPRYLIKTRGQQVTLSCSPISGHRSVSWYQQTPGQGLQFLFEYFSETQRNKGNFPGRFSGRQFSNSRSEMNVSTLELGDSALYLCASSLEQGRAEAFFGQGTRLTVV.

In its sample, this clonotype was seen once. This clone may be a read error of a much larger clone one base away. The chain is built from TRBV5-4 and TRBJ1-2; D not certain. From germline, CDR1 is SGHNT and CDR2 YYREEE (reference sequence). The CDR3 is 13 residues long. V was cut by 5 bases and J by 5 bases, with 13 bases left in between. The chain's CDR3 is CASSYDTGYGYTF. In DNA form, the CDR3 reads TGTGCCAGCAGTTATGACACTGGATATGGCTACACCTTC.

The table lists this clonotype with many counts. This chain links TRBV14 with TRBJ2-7; 7 bases map to TRBD1. The CDR3 extends over 14 amino acids. CDR1 is SGHDN, CDR2 FVKESK, per germline. The J segment lost 3 bases and the V segment lost 4 bases, leaving 6 bases of the junction unmatched. The CDR3 region is CASSRDSYFYEQYF. The CDR3 DNA sequence: TGTGCCAGCAGCCGGGACAGCTATTTCTACGAGCAGTACTTC.

The J gene is TRBJ2-7, the V gene TRBV12-3 or TRBV12-4; the match to TRBD2 covers 9 bases. The CDR3 has 15 residues. The V segment lost 3 bases and the J segment 6 bases; nucleotides outside the gene matches: 9. CDR3 region: CASSFSWRGGGEQYF. The CDR3 coding sequence is TGTGCCAGCAGTTTTTCCTGGCGGGGGGGCGGCGAGCAGTACTTC.

The table lists this clonotype with many counts. The CDR3 bases are TGTGCCACCAGTGGTTATATCGGGCCCCAGCATTTT. Residues: CATSGYIGPQHF. The V and J genes are TRBV24-1 and TRBJ1-5; unclear D gene. The length of the CDR3 is 12 residues. Germline CDR1 KGHDR, CDR2 SFDVKD. The germline V and J ends were trimmed by 5 bases and 9 bases, with 10 bases remaining between them.

This sequence joins TRBV7-2 and TRBJ2-7; 14 bases agree with TRBD2. The CDR3 contains 13 residues. Germline CDR1 SGHTA, CDR2 FQGNSA. The ends lost 6 bases at V and 6 bases at J; junction bases unmatched: 1. Here the CDR3 reads CASSGTSGSEQYF. CDR3 sequence (DNA): TGTGCCAGCAGTGGGACTAGCGGGAGCGAGCAGTACTTC.

As for this clonotype: A single base separates this from a much larger clone, so it may be a read error. The V gene is TRBV9, the J gene TRBJ1-4, with D possibly being TRBD1 (6 bases). The V gene's germline CDR1 is SGDLS and CDR2 YYNGEE. The CDR3 covers 15 residues. As DNA, the CDR3 is TGTGCCAGCAGCCCAGAGACAGGCGGCTTGGAAAAACTGCTTTTT. Translating gives CASSPETGGLEKLLF.

This clonotype has a count of ten or more. The V gene is TRBV20-1, the J gene TRBJ2-5; 8 nucleotides line up with TRBD1. V gave up 6 bases and J gave up 2 bases; unmatched junction bases: 2. The germline CDR1 and CDR2 sequences are DFQATT and SNEGSKA (reference sequence). The CDR3 contains 12 residues. CDR3 protein: CSATGEQETQYF. CDR3 nucleotides: TGCAGTGCGACAGGGGAGCAAGAGACCCAGTACTTC.

The sample holds many counts of this clonotype. The chain has TRBV9 and TRBJ2-3; 11 bases match TRBD2. Germline loops: CDR1 SGDLS, CDR2 YYNGEE. The ends lost 0 bases at V and 6 bases at J; junction bases unmatched: 9. This CDR3 comprises 17 residues. Here the CDR3 reads CASSVAGSGRAGDTQYF. The CDR3 coding sequence is TGTGCCAGCAGCGTAGCCGGTAGCGGGAGGGCCGGGGATACGCAGTATTTT. The whole variable domain, remainder taken from reference TRBV9 and TRBJ2-3, is DSGVTQTPKHLITATGQRVTLRCSPRSGDLSVYWYQQSLDQGLQFLIQYYNGEERAKGNILERFSAQQFPDLHSELNLSSLELGDSALYFCASSVAGSGRAGDTQYFGPGTRLTVL.

The genes are TRBV6-2 or TRBV6-3 and TRBJ1-5, with TRBD1 matching 9 bases. The CDR3 is 15 amino acids. With 6 bases clipped from V and 4 bases from J, the junction kept 7 bases outside the gene matches. Germline V gene sequence: CDR1 MNHEY, CDR2 SVGEGT. CDR3 sequence: CASRKTGGRNQPQHF. The DNA of the CDR3 is TGTGCCAGCAGGAAAACAGGGGGCAGGAATCAGCCCCAGCATTTT.

This clonotype was found many times. The rearrangement links TRBV7-6 to TRBJ2-7; D may be TRBD2 (5 bases). The germline gives CDR1 SGHVS, CDR2 FNYEAQ. The CDR3 sequence is 14 residues long. V lost 5 bases to trimming and J lost 3 bases, with 14 bases between them. The CDR3 coding sequence is TGTGCCAGCAGCCTAAATCAGCGGAGCTACGAGCAGTACTTC. Translating it yields CASSLNQRSYEQYF.

The chain carries TRBV4-2 and TRBJ1-2; a weak D match, TRBD1 (5 bases). CDR3 length: 16 residues. CDR1 is LGHNA and CDR2 is YNFKEQ in the germline V gene. Trimming pared 4 bases from V and 7 bases from J, leaving 22 bases between. The CDR3 DNA reads as TGTGCCAGCAGCCCTACTGGGGCAGAGGGAAGGGGTGGCTACACCTTC. As protein: CASSPTGAEGRGGYTF.

The V gene is TRBV19, the J gene TRBJ2-3; 8 bases agree with TRBD1. The junction had 9 bases not matched to a gene; V was cut back by 6 bases and J by 1 base. The CDR3 is made up of 16 amino acids. CDR1 is LNHDA, CDR2 SQIVND, per germline (reference sequence). CDR3 protein: CASRNYGTGGTDTQYF. In nucleotides, the CDR3 is TGTGCCAGTAGAAATTATGGGACAGGAGGCACAGATACGCAGTATTTT.

This clonotype was found many times. This chain links TRBV2 with TRBJ2-6; unclear D gene. Trimming left V 7 bases short and J 0 bases short, with 16 bases between. The CDR3 is 17 residues long. CDR1 is SNHLY, CDR2 FYNNEI, per germline. The CDR3 spells CASILRTLNSGANVLTF. CDR3 sequence (DNA): TGTGCCAGCATCCTCCGGACCCTTAACTCTGGGGCCAACGTCCTGACTTTC.

The chain recombines TRBV28 with TRBJ2-7, with 7 bases matching TRBD2. There are 16 residues in the CDR3. Germline CDR1 reads MDHEN; CDR2 reads SYDVKM. Trimming at V came to 2 bases and at J to 0 bases, leaving 7 bases not matched to a gene. CDR3: CASSLPAGRSSYEQYF. In nucleotides, the CDR3 is TGTGCCAGCAGTTTACCAGCGGGGAGATCCTCCTACGAGCAGTACTTC.

A note on this clonotype: With a much larger clone just one base away, this may be a read error. The chain couples TRBV5-1 to TRBJ1-5; 9 bases line up with TRBD1. Germline loops: CDR1 SGHRS, CDR2 YFSETQ. The length of the CDR3 is 15 residues. CDR3 nucleotides: TGCGCCAGCAGGAAGACAGGGGGGAGCAATCAGCCCCGGCATTTT. Translating it yields CASRKTGGSNQPRHF.

This clonotype was seen repeatedly, ten times or more. The rearrangement links TRBV12-3 or TRBV12-4 to TRBJ1-2; TRBD1 matches at 7 bases. This CDR3 has 16 residues. V shed 5 bases and J 4 bases; nucleotides not matched to a gene: 13. CDR3 residues: CASSQGGGIVGYGYTF. In DNA, the CDR3 is TGTGCCAGCAGTCAGGGGGGAGGGATCGTCGGCTATGGCTACACCTTC.

This clonotype has more than one count but fewer than ten. This chain uses TRBV12-3 or TRBV12-4 with TRBJ1-2; D may be TRBD1 (5 bases). V was shortened by 1 base and J by 4 bases, with 16 bases between the two germline ends. The CDR3 runs 16 residues. DNA of the CDR3: TGTGCCAGCAGTTTAGGGGCAGGGAGGGATTTCTATGGCTACACCTTC. This sequence encodes CASSLGAGRDFYGYTF.

The V and J genes are TRBV29-1 and TRBJ2-6; D is uncertain. Germline values: CDR1 SQVTM, CDR2 ANQGSEA. CDR3 length: 15 amino acids. V dropped 3 bases and J dropped 1 base, with 10 bases sitting between them. The CDR3 protein is CSVEDRRSGANVLTF. The CDR3 DNA follows: TGCAGCGTTGAGGATCGGAGATCTGGGGCCAACGTCCTGACTTTC.

This clonotype was observed a handful of times. This chain uses TRBV20-1 with TRBJ2-3; D not resolved. V was clipped by 6 bases and J by 2 bases, with 3 bases between them. Germline V CDR1 and CDR2: DFQATT, SNEGSKA (reference sequence). This CDR3 has 10 residues. CDR3 loop: CSALTDTQYF. The CDR3 DNA reads as TGCAGTGCCCTCACAGATACGCAGTATTTT.